This TCR beta chain is from a study of CD8 T cells in ankylosing spondylitis. This clonotype was observed at least ten times. TCRdb reprocessed the 5' RACE reads with MiXCR, giving one entry per CDR3 protein. Of 150,000 to 200,000 distinct CDR3 sequences in the sample, roughly a third were seen once. With 4 bases clipped from V and 10 bases from J, the junction kept 5 bases outside the gene matches. Germline CDR1 LNHDA, CDR2 SQIVND (reference sequence). The CDR3 runs to 15 residues. Sequencing used synovial fluid, either unsorted or a sorted T cell fraction (not recorded which). This TCR was recovered from a male donor with ankylosing spondylitis. The chain carries TRBV19 and TRBJ2-1; 15 positions agree with TRBD2. CDR3 in amino acids: CASSTPGLAGGEQFF. As DNA, the CDR3 is TGTGCCAGTAGTACGCCTGGACTAGCGGGAGGGGAGCAGTTCTTC.